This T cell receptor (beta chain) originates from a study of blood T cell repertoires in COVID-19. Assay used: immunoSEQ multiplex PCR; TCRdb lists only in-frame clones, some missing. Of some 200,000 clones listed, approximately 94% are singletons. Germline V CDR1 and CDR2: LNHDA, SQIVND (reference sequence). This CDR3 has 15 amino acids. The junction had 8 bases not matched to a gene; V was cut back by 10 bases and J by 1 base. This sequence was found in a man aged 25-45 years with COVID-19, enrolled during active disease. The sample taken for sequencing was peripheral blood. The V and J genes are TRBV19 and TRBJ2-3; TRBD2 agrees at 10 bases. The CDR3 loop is CATIWTSGGTDTQYF. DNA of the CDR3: TGTGCCACCATTTGGACTAGCGGAGGCACAGATACGCAGTATTTT.